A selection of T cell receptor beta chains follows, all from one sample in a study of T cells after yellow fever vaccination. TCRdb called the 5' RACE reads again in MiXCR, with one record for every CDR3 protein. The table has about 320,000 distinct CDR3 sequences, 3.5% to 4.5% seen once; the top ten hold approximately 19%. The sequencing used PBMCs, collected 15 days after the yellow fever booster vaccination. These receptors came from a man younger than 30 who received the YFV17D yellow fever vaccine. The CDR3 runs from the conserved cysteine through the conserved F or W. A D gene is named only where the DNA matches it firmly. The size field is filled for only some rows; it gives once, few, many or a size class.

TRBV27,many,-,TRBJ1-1,CASRHEADTEAFF,TGTGCCAGCAGGCATGAGGCGGACACTGAAGCTTTCTTT
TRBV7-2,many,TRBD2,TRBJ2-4,CASSATSGEDIQYF,TGTGCCAGCAGCGCGACTAGCGGGGAAGACATTCAGTACTTC
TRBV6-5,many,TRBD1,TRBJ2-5,CASSYWARGQETQYF,TGTGCCAGCAGTTATTGGGCCAGGGGGCAAGAGACCCAGTACTTC
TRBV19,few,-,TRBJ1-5,CASSIWEQPQHF,TGTGCCAGTAGTATATGGGAACAGCCCCAGCATTTT
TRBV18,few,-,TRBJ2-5,CASSSLQGPETQYF,TGTGCCAGCTCATCCTTACAGGGTCCGGAGACCCAGTACTTC
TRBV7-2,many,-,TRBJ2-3,CASSWWKTDTQYF,TGTGCCAGCAGCTGGTGGAAGACAGATACGCAGTATTTT
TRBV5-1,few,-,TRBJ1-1,CASSLEPQPNTEAFF,TGCGCCAGCAGCTTGGAGCCACAGCCGAACACTGAAGCTTTCTTT
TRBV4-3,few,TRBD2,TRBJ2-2,CASSQDREGRASGELFF,TGCGCCAGCAGCCAAGATAGAGAGGGGAGGGCGAGCGGGGAGCTGTTTTTT
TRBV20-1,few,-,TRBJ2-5,CSASARQQETQYF,TGCAGTGCTAGTGCGCGGCAACAAGAGACCCAGTACTTC
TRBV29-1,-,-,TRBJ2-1,CSVHIRGDGGEQFF,TGCAGCGTTCATATTAGGGGGGATGGGGGTGAGCAGTTCTTC
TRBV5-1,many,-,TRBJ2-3,CASSLSDFFTDTQYF,TGCGCCAGCAGCTTGTCGGACTTCTTCACAGATACGCAGTATTTT
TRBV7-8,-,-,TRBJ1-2,CASSLTGDPLHGYTF,TGTGCCAGCAGCTTAACCGGAGACCCCCTGCATGGCTACACCTTC
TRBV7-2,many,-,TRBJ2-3,CASSLAGLSTSTDTQYF,TGTGCCAGCAGCTTAGCGGGGCTTTCGACTAGCACAGATACGCAGTATTTT
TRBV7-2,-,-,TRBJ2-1,CASRNLSSYNEQFF,TGTGCCAGCAGGAACTTGAGCTCCTACAATGAGCAGTTCTTC
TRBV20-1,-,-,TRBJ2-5,CSAHRGRARQETQYF,TGCAGTGCCCATAGGGGTAGAGCCCGCCAAGAGACCCAGTACTTC
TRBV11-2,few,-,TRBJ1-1,CASNLQGGMSTEAFF,TGTGCCAGCAACTTACAGGGCGGGATGAGCACTGAAGCTTTCTTT
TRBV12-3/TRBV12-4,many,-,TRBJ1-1,CASRAEGVEAFF,TGTGCCAGCAGGGCGGAAGGGGTCGAAGCTTTCTTT
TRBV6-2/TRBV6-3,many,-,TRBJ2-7,CASSLTGRWQYF,TGTGCCAGCAGTCTGACAGGTCGGTGGCAGTACTTC
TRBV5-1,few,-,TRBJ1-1,CASSFWEGSTEAFF,TGCGCCAGCAGCTTTTGGGAGGGGAGCACTGAAGCTTTCTTT
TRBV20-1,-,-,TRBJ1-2,CSAEGGKNYGYTF,TGCAGTGCCGAAGGAGGCAAGAACTATGGCTACACCTTC
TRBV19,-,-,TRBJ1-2,CASSAGSYTF,TGTGCCAGTAGTGCCGGTAGTTACACCTTC
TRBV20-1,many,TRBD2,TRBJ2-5,CSAPRGAEETQYF,TGCAGTGCTCCGCGGGGGGCTGAAGAGACCCAGTACTTC
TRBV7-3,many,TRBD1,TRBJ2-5,CASSLFGTGGQETQYF,TGTGCCAGCAGCTTATTCGGGACAGGCGGTCAAGAGACCCAGTACTTC
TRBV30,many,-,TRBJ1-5,CAWNRDGSNQPQHF,TGTGCCTGGAACCGGGACGGTAGCAATCAGCCCCAGCATTTT
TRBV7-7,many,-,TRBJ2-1,CASSLLPVGARYNEQFF,TGTGCTAGCAGCCTCCTCCCCGTTGGGGCCCGATACAATGAGCAGTTCTTC
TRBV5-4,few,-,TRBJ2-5,CASSTQDSGETQYF,TGTGCCAGCAGTACCCAGGACAGCGGAGAGACCCAGTACTTC
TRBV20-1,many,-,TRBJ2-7,CSACQGLSYEQYF,TGCAGTGCTTGCCAGGGGCTCTCCTACGAGCAGTACTTC
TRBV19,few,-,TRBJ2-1,CASSIPGLAFF,TGTGCCAGTAGTATTCCGGGACTCGCCTTCTTC